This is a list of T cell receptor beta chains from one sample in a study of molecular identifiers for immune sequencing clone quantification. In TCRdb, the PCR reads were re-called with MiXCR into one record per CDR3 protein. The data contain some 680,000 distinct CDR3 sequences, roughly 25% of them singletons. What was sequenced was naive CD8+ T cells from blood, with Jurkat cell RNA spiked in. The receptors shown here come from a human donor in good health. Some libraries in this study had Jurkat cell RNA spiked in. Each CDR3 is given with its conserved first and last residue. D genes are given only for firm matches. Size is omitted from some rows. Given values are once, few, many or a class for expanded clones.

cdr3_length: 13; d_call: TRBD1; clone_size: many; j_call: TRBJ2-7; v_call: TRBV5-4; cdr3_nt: TGTGCCAGCAGCACCTGGACAGGGGACGAGCAGTACTTC; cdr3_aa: CASSTWTGDEQYF
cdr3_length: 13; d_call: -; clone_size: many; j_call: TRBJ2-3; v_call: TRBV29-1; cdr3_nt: TGCAGCATAGAGGGGGAGCTCACAGATACGCAGTATTTT; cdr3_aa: CSIEGELTDTQYF
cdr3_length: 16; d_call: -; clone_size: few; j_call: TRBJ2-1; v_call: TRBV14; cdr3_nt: TGTGCCAGCAGCCAAGATTCATGGCTTGATGGCAATGAGCAGTTCTTC; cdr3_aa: CASSQDSWLDGNEQFF
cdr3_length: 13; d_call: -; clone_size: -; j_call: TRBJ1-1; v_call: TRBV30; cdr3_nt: TGTGCCTGGAGACAGGGTAGGAGCACTGGAGCTTTCTTT; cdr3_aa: CAWRQGRSTGAFF
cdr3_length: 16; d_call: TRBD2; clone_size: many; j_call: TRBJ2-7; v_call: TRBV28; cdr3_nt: TGTGCCAGCAGTTTTTATCGGGGCCGACTAGCGGACGAGCAGTACTTC; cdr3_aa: CASSFYRGRLADEQYF
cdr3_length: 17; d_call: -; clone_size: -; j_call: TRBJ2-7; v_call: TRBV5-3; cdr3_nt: TGTGCCAGCAGCTTGGCCCCCGATCGGGGGAGCTCCTACGAGCGGTACTTC; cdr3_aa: CASSLAPDRGSSYERYF
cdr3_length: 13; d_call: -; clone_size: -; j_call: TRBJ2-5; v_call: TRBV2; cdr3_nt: TGTGCCAGCAGGGGCAGGGCGCGGGAGACCCAGTACTTC; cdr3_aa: CASRGRARETQYF
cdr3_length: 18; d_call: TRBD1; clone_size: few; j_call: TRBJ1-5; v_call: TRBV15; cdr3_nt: TGTGCCACCAGCAGAGGACCGGGACAGGTTTACCAAAATCAGCCCCAGCATTTT; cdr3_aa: CATSRGPGQVYQNQPQHF
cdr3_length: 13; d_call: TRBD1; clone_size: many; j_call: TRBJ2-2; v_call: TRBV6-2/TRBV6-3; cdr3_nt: TGTGCCAGCAGCAGGACAGGAATCGGGGAGCTGTTTTTT; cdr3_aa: CASSRTGIGELFF
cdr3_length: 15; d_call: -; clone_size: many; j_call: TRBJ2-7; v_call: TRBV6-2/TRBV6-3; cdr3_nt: TGTGCCAGCAGCAATCCGACTAGGACTGACTACGAGCAGTACTTC; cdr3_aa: CASSNPTRTDYEQYF
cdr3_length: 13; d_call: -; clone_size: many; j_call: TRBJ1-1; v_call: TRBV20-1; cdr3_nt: TGCAGTGCTACTCTTGGGGGTACCACTGAAGCTTTCTTT; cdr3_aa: CSATLGGTTEAFF
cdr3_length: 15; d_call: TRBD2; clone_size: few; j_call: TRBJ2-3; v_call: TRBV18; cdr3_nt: TGTGCCAGCTCACAATCTAGCGGGAGGGAAGATACGCAGTATTTT; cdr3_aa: CASSQSSGREDTQYF
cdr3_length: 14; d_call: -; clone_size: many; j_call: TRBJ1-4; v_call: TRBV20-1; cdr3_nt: TGCAGTGCTAGAGAGTGGGGGACTAATGAAAAACTGTTTTTT; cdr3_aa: CSAREWGTNEKLFF
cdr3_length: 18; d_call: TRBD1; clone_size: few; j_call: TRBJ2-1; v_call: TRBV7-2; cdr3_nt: TGTGCCAGCAGCTTTTCCGGGACAGGGGTCGAACCTTACAATGAGCAGTTCTTC; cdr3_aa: CASSFSGTGVEPYNEQFF
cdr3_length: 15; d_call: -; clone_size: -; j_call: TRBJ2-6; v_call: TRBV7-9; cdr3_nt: TGTGCCGGCAGGGCACCAGGGACTGGGGCCAACGTCCTGACTTTC; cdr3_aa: CAGRAPGTGANVLTF
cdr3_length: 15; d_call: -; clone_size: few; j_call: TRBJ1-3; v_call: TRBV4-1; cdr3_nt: TGCGCCAGCAGCCAAGGGCCGGGAGGAGGAGACACCATATATTTT; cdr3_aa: CASSQGPGGGDTIYF
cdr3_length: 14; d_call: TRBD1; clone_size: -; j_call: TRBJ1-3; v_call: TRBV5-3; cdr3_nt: TGTGCCAGCAGCTTGACAGGGTTCGGAAACACCATATATTTT; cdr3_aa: CASSLTGFGNTIYF
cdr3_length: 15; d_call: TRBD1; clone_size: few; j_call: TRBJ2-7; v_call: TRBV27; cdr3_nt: TGTGCCAGCAGAGAAGGACAGGCTCCAACCTACGAGCAGTACTTC; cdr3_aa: CASREGQAPTYEQYF
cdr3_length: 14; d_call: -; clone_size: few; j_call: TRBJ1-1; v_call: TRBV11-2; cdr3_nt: TGTGCCAGCAGCCCCTGGACAGTCAACACTGAAGCTTTCTTT; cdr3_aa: CASSPWTVNTEAFF
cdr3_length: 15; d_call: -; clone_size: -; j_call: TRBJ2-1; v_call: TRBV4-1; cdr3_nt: TGCGCCAGCAGCCACCAACAGTTCTCCTACAATGAGCAGTTCTTC; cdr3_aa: CASSHQQFSYNEQFF
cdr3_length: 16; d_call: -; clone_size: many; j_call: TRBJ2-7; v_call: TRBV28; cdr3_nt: TGTGCCAGCAGTTTTAGGGGTACGGGGCGCCGTGGCGAGCAGTACTTC; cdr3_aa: CASSFRGTGRRGEQYF
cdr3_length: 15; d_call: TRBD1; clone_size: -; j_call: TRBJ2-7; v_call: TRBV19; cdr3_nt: TGTGCCAGTAGTCCGAATGGACAGGGAAACTACGAGCAGTACTTC; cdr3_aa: CASSPNGQGNYEQYF
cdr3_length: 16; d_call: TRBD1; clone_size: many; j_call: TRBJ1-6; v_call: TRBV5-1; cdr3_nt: TGCGCCAGCACCAATATTCCGGGACAGCCAGATTCACCCCTCCACTTT; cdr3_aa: CASTNIPGQPDSPLHF
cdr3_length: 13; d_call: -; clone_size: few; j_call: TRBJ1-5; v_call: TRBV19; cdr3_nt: TGTGCCAGTAGTTTGACCCCCCTTCAGCCCCAGCATTTT; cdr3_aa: CASSLTPLQPQHF
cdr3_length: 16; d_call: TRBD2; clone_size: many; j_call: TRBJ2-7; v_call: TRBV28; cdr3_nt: TGTGCCAGCACCGATCATCGCCTAGCGGGAGTTGAAGAGCAGTACTTC; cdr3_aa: CASTDHRLAGVEEQYF
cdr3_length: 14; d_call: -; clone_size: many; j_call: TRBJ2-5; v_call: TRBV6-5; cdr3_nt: TGTGCCAGCAGCCAAGTATCCAGGGGTGAGACCCAGTACTTC; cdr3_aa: CASSQVSRGETQYF
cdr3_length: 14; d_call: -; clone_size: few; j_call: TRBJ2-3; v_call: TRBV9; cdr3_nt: TGTGCCAGCAGCGGTATCTTGAGCACAGATACGCAGTATTTT; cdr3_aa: CASSGILSTDTQYF
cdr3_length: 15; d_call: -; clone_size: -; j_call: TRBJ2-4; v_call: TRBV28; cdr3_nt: TGTGCCAGCGCGCCCTTAGTTTCCCTCAAAAACATTCAGTACTTC; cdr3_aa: CASAPLVSLKNIQYF
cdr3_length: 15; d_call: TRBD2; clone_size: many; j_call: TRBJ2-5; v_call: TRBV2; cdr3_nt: TGTGCCAGCAGTGAGAGGGAGCGGGGTCAAGAGACCCAGTACTTC; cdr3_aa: CASSERERGQETQYF